Listed below are T cell receptor beta chains from one sample, sequenced in a study of blood T cell repertoires in COVID-19. The table came from immunoSEQ multiplex PCR; TCRdb's copy has only in-frame clones and leaves some out. The repertoire has roughly 140,000 clones, 84% of them found once; the top ten carry roughly 2.3%. Input material: peripheral blood. These receptor sequences come from a man in his 70s with acute or convalescent COVID-19. The CDR3 runs from the conserved cysteine through the conserved F or W. D genes are given only for firm matches. Clone size is given for some rows only: seen once, a few or many times, or a class if the clone is expanded.

TRBJ1-4 - - TRBV7-2 CASSLGRGGEKLFF TGTGCCAGCAGCTTAGGCCGGGGGGGGGAAAAACTGTTTTTT
TRBJ2-7 few - TRBV6-5 CASSLTRSDSYEQYF TGTGCCAGCAGCCTGACTAGGTCAGACTCCTACGAGCAGTACTTC
TRBJ1-5 - - TRBV12-3/TRBV12-4 CASSPGFGEPQHF TGTGCCAGCAGCCCCGGTTTCGGGGAGCCCCAGCATTTT
TRBJ2-7 - TRBD1 TRBV7-8 CASSSDRGYEQYF TGTGCCAGCAGCTCAGACAGGGGCTACGAGCAGTACTTC
TRBJ1-1 - - TRBV4-2 CASKGWAGGVNTEAFF TGTGCCAGCAAAGGGTGGGCAGGAGGTGTGAACACTGAAGCTTTCTTT
TRBJ1-5 - - TRBV2 CASSEEGGAGLQPQHF TGTGCCAGCAGTGAAGAGGGGGGGGCGGGTTTGCAGCCCCAGCATTTT
TRBJ2-1 once TRBD2 TRBV11-2 CASRPRLAGGTPYNEQFF TGTGCCAGCAGGCCGAGACTAGCGGGCGGGACCCCCTACAATGAGCAGTTCTTC
TRBJ2-7 - TRBD2 TRBV3-1/TRBV3-2 CASSQTSVTYEQYF TGTGCCAGCAGCCAAACTAGCGTAACCTACGAGCAGTACTTC
TRBJ1-5 once - TRBV18 CASSPGRAEDQPQHF TGTGCCAGCTCACCCGGCAGGGCAGAAGATCAGCCCCAGCATTTT
TRBJ1-5 - - TRBV2 CASSEALNGGSNQPQHF TGTGCCAGCAGTGAAGCGCTTAACGGGGGTAGCAATCAGCCCCAGCATTTT
TRBJ2-2 many TRBD1 TRBV2 CASRTGMAGELFF TGTGCCAGCAGGACAGGGATGGCCGGGGAGCTGTTTTTT
TRBJ2-5 - TRBD1 TRBV12-3/TRBV12-4 CASGGTGRTCYF TGTGCCAGCGGAGGGACAGGACGAACGTGTTACTTC
TRBJ1-6 - - TRBV6-5 CASRNYRESNSPLHF TGTGCCAGCAGGAACTACAGGGAATCCAATTCACCCCTCCACTTT
TRBJ2-7 - - TRBV7-2 CASSLTGFYEQYF TGTGCCAGCAGCTTAACAGGTTTCTACGAGCAGTACTTC
TRBJ1-1 once TRBD1 TRBV5-1 CASRNLVGTGVGNTEAFF TGCGCCAGCAGGAACCTGGTAGGGACAGGGGTGGGGAACACTGAAGCTTTCTTT
TRBJ2-2 - TRBD2 TRBV19 CASSMVAGAVGELFF TGTGCCAGTAGTATGGTAGCGGGAGCGGTCGGGGAGCTGTTTTTT
TRBJ1-3 few - TRBV2 CASRMTDAGNTIYF TGTGCCAGCAGAATGACAGATGCTGGAAACACCATATATTTT
TRBJ1-5 few TRBD1 TRBV6-5 CASSKGGYQPQHF TGTGCCAGCAGCAAAGGGGGCTATCAGCCCCAGCATTTT
TRBJ2-4 - TRBD1 TRBV18 CASSPRTGTGGYAKNIQYF TGTGCCAGCTCACCACGGACCGGGACAGGGGGCTATGCCAAAAACATTCAGTACTTC
TRBJ1-4 - TRBD1 TRBV15 CATSRDWVRQGGEKLFF TGTGCCACCAGCAGAGATTGGGTCCGACAGGGGGGTGAAAAACTGTTTTTT
TRBJ1-1 - - TRBV7-3 CASSFGRNTEAFF TGTGCCAGCAGCTTCGGGAGGAACACTGAAGCTTTCTTT
TRBJ2-1 - TRBD2 TRBV6-1 CASSETGGAGGNNEQFF TGTGCCAGCAGTGAAACAGGGGGAGCGGGAGGGAACAATGAGCAGTTCTTC
TRBJ2-1 few TRBD2 TRBV28 CASSFGGLAGVGYNEQFF TGTGCCAGCAGTTTCGGGGGACTAGCGGGAGTAGGCTACAATGAGCAGTTCTTC
TRBJ2-5 - - TRBV5-1 CASSQRTKGETQYF TGCGCCAGCAGCCAAAGGACAAAAGGGGAGACCCAGTACTTC
TRBJ1-1 - - TRBV28 CASSSSPRAAFF TGTGCCAGCAGTTCCAGTCCCAGAGCGGCTTTCTTT
TRBJ2-1 - TRBD2 TRBV5-4 CASSTRAGGTFDEQFF TGTGCCAGCAGCACTCGAGCGGGAGGGACTTTTGATGAGCAGTTCTTC
TRBJ1-1 once TRBD1 TRBV24-1 CATSEGTGYTEAFF TGTGCCACCAGTGAAGGGACAGGCTACACTGAAGCTTTCTTT
TRBJ1-5 - TRBD1 TRBV20-1 CSASRQGMVNQPQHF TGCAGTGCTAGTAGACAGGGGATGGTCAATCAGCCCCAGCATTTT
TRBJ1-1 - - TRBV13 CASSRYYNGNTEAFF TGTGCCAGCAGCCGCTACTATAACGGGAACACTGAAGCTTTCTTT
TRBJ2-1 - TRBD2 TRBV9 CASGAGGPNNEQFF TGTGCCAGCGGGGCGGGAGGCCCCAACAATGAGCAGTTCTTC
TRBJ1-2 - TRBD1 TRBV30 CAWSGGTGGNGYTF TGTGCCTGGAGTGGGGGGACAGGGGGCAATGGCTACACCTTC
TRBJ1-1 - TRBD1 TRBV19 CASSSGQVLEAFF TGTGCCAGTAGTTCGGGACAGGTGCTCGAAGCTTTCTTT
TRBJ2-7 - - TRBV21-1 CASQTGRGLYEQYF TGTGCCAGCCAAACAGGCAGGGGGCTCTACGAGCAGTACTTC
TRBJ1-2 - - TRBV27 CASSSGIGYTF TGTGCCAGCAGTTCGGGGATTGGCTACACCTTC
TRBJ2-3 - TRBD1 TRBV11-2 CASSKTGVKVDTQYF TGTGCCAGCAGCAAAACAGGGGTCAAAGTGGATACGCAGTATTTT
TRBJ1-2 - - TRBV5-1 CASSLEVTRGNYGYTF TGCGCCAGCAGCTTGGAGGTTACCAGGGGTAACTATGGCTACACCTTC
TRBJ2-3 - TRBD2 TRBV9 CASSVVSGSADTQYF TGTGCCAGCAGCGTAGTAAGCGGGAGTGCAGATACGCAGTATTTT
TRBJ2-7 - TRBD1 TRBV6-5 CASSSGQDYEQYF TGTGCCAGCAGCTCTGGACAGGACTACGAGCAGTACTTC
TRBJ1-5 - - TRBV19 CASSMSSNQPQHF TGTGCCAGTAGTATGTCGAGCAATCAGCCCCAGCATTTT
TRBJ2-3 - - TRBV21-1 CASSQQPPGSGADTQYF TGTGCCAGCAGCCAGCAGCCCCCCGGGAGTGGGGCAGATACGCAGTATTTT
TRBJ1-6 - TRBD1 TRBV6-1 CASSEAKGAGWNSPLHF TGTGCCAGCAGTGAAGCAAAGGGGGCGGGCTGGAATTCACCCCTCCACTTT
TRBJ2-1 - TRBD1 TRBV2 CASSEARQGAGEQFF TGTGCCAGCAGTGAAGCCCGACAGGGGGCGGGTGAGCAGTTCTTC
TRBJ1-1 few - TRBV9 CASSAGVGVEAFF TGTGCCAGCAGCGCAGGGGTTGGTGTGGAAGCTTTCTTT
TRBJ1-2 - - TRBV20-1 CSASRGGGYTF TGCAGTGCTAGTCGGGGAGGAGGCTACACCTTC
TRBJ2-1 - TRBD2 TRBV3-1/TRBV3-2 CASSQEGRGDYNEQFF TGTGCCAGCAGCCAAGAGGGGCGGGGGGACTACAATGAGCAGTTCTTC
TRBJ2-3 - TRBD2 TRBV7-8 CASSLVAGRSTDTQYF TGTGCCAGCAGCTTAGTTGCCGGGAGGAGCACAGATACGCAGTATTTT
TRBJ2-3 - - TRBV6-5 CASSPLKAVTDTQYF TGTGCCAGCAGTCCCCTGAAAGCGGTGACAGATACGCAGTATTTT
TRBJ2-6 - TRBD1 TRBV28 CASSLWGQGGSGANVLTF TGTGCCAGCAGTTTGTGGGGACAGGGGGGATCTGGGGCCAACGTCCTGACTTTC
TRBJ1-5 - TRBD1 TRBV19 CASSDRGRQPQHF TGTGCCAGTAGTGACAGGGGCAGACAGCCCCAGCATTTT
TRBJ1-1 - TRBD1 TRBV5-4 CASSLSPGQGITEAFF TGTGCCAGCAGCCTCTCCCCGGGACAGGGGATCACTGAAGCTTTCTTT
TRBJ2-1 - TRBD2 TRBV11-2 CASSPTVGGGRNEQFF TGTGCCAGCAGCCCCACGGTAGGCGGGGGGCGGAATGAGCAGTTCTTC
TRBJ1-5 - - TRBV29-1 CSVGGGGNQPQHF TGCAGCGTTGGCGGGGGCGGCAATCAGCCCCAGCATTTT
TRBJ2-7 - TRBD1 TRBV5-6 CASSLFPGQGLYEQYF TGTGCCAGCAGCTTATTTCCGGGACAGGGTTTATACGAGCAGTACTTC